This TCR beta chain was found in a study of brain T cells in children with intractable seizures. Regarding the study as a whole: Pre- and post-surgery blood differed in depth, so pre-surgery absences may be undersampling.

Details on this clone: No antigen is known for it.

Sequencing used immunoSEQ multiplex PCR; TCRdb keeps in-frame clones, though not all of them. This table holds 340,000 or so clones, about 94% found once. Time point defined: blood from clinic visit 5 months post-surgery; TSC patient then seizure free. Sequencing was limited to surgery cases with top T cell transcript signatures in brain tissue. Pre-surgery treatment included at least one anti-epileptic drug. The CDR3 totals 15 residues. CDR1 MGHRA and CDR2 YSYEKL come from the germline V gene. Trimming left V 7 bases short and J 4 bases short, with 19 bases between. The sequence was collected from a boy less than two years old with tuberous sclerosis and intractable seizures. The rearrangement links TRBV4-1 to TRBJ2-5; D perhaps matches TRBD1 (6 bases). Sequences were derived from peripheral blood, sampled more than 4 months after surgery. CDR3 sequence reads: CASTPTGILGETQYF. CDR3 DNA sequence: TGCGCCAGCACCCCTACAGGGATTTTGGGAGAGACCCAGTACTTC.